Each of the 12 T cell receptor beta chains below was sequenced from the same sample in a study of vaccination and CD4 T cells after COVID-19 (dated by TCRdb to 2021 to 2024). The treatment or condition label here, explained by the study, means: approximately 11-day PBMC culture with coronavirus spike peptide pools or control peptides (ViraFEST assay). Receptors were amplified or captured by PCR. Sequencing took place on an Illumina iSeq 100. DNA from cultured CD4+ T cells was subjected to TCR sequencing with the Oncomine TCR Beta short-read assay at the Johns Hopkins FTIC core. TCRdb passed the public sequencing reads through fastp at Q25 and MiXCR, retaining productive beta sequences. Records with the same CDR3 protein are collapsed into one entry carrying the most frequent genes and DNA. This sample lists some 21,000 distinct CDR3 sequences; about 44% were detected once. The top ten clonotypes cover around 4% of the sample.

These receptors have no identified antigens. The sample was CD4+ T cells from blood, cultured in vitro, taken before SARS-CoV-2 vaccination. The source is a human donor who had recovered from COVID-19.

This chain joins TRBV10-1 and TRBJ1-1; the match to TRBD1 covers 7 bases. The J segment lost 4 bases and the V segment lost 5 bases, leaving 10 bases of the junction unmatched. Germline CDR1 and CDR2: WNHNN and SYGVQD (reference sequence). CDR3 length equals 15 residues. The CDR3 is CASSQTGLTGTEAFF. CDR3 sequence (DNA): TGCGCCAGCAGTCAGACAGGGTTAACTGGCACTGAAGCTTTCTTT.

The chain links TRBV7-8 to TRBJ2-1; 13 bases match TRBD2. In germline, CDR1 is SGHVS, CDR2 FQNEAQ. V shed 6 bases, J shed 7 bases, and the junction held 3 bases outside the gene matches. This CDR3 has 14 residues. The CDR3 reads CASRLAGGENEQFF. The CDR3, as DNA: TGTGCCAGCAGACTAGCGGGGGGGGAGAATGAGCAGTTCTTC.

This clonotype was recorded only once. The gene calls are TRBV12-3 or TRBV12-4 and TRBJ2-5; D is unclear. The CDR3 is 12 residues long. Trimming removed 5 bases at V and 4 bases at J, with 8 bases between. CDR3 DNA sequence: TGTGCCAGCAGTAACGGCGGAGAGACCCAGTACTTC. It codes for CASSNGGETQYF.

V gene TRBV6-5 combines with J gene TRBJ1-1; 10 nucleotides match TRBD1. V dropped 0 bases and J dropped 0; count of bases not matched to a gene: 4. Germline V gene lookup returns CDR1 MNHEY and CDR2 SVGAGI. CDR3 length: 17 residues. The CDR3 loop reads CASSYSGDRGMNTEAFF. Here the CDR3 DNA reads TGTGCCAGCAGTTACTCGGGGGACAGGGGCATGAACACTGAAGCTTTCTTT.

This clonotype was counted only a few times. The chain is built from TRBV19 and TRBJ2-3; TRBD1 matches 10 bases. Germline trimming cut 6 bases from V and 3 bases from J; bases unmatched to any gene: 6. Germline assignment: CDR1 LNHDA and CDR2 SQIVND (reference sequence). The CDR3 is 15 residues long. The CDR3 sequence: CASSRPGQGTDTQYF. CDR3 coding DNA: TGTGCCAGTAGCCGACCGGGACAGGGGACAGATACGCAGTATTTT. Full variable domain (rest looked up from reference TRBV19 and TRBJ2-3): DGGITQSPKYLFRKEGQNVTLSCEQNLNHDAMYWYRQDPGQGLRLIYYSQIVNDFQKGDIAEGYSVSREKKESFPLTVTSAQKNPTAFYLCASSRPGQGTDTQYFGPGTRLTVL.

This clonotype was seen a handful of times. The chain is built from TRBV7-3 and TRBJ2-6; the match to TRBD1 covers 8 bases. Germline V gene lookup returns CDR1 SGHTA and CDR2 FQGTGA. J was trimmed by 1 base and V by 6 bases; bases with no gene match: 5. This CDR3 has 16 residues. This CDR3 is CASRSGGPSGANVLTF. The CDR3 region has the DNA TGTGCCAGCAGATCAGGGGGCCCATCTGGGGCCAACGTCCTGACTTTC.

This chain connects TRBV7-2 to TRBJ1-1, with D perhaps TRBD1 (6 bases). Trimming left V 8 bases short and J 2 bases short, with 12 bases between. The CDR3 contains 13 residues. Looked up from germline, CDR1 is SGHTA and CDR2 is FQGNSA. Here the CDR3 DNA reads TGTGCCAGCGGAAGGGGGGCAAACACTGAAGCTTTCTTT. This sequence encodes CASGRGANTEAFF. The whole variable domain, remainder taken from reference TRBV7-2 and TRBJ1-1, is GAGVSQSPSNKVTEKGKDVELRCDPISGHTALYWYRQSLGQGLEFLIYFQGNSAPDKSGLPSDRFSAERTGGSVSTLTIQRTQQEDSAVYLCASGRGANTEAFFGQGTRLTVV.

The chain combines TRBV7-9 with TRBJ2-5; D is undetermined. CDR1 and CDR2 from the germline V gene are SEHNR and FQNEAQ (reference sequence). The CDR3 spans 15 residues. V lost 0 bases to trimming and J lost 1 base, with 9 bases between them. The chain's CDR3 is CASSLARLRQETQYF. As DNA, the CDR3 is TGTGCCAGCAGCTTAGCACGGCTTCGCCAAGAGACCCAGTACTTC.

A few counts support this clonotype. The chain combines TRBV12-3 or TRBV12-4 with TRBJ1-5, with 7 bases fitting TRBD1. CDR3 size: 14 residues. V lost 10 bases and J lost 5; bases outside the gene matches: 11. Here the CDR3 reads CATQTGSIHQPQHF. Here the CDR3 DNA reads TGTGCCACCCAGACAGGGAGTATTCATCAGCCCCAGCATTTT.

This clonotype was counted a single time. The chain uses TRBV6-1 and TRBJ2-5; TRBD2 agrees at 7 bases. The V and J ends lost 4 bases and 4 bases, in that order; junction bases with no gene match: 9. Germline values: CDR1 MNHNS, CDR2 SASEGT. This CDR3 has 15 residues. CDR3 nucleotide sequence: TGTGCCAGCAGTGCGGCGGGAGTAGGAAGAGAGACCCAGTACTTC. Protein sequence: CASSAAGVGRETQYF.

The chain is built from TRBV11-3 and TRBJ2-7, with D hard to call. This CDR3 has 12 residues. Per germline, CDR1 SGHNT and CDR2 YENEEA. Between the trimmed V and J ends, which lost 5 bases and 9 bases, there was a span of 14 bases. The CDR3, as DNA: TGTGCCAGCAGCCCAACGGCGGAGCGGCAGTACTTC. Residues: CASSPTAERQYF.

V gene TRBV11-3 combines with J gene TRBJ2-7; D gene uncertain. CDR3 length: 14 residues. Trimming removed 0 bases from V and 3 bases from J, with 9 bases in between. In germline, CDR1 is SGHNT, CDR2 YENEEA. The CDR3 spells CASSLDGVGYEQYF. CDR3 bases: TGTGCCAGCAGCTTAGATGGGGTCGGCTACGAGCAGTACTTC.